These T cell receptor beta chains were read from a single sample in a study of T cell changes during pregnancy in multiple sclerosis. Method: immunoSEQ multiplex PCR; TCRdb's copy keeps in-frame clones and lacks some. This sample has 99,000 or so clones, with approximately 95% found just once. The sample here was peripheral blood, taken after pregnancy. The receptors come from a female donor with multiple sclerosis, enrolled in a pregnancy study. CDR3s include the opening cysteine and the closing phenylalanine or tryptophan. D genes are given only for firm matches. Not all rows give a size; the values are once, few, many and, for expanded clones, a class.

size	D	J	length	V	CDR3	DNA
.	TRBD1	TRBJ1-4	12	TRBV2	CACRQGSEKLFF	TGTGCCTGCCGACAGGGATCAGAAAAACTGTTTTTT
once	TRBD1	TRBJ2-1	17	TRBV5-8	CASSVPRDREAYNEQFF	TGTGCCAGCAGCGTACCAAGGGACAGGGAGGCCTACAATGAGCAGTTCTTC
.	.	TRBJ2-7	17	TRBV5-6	CASSLDRRTTRTYEQYF	TGTGCCAGCAGCTTGGACCGCCGGACTACTCGTACCTACGAGCAGTACTTC
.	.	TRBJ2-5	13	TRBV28	CATLRGEEETQYF	TGTGCCACCCTCCGAGGGGAGGAAGAGACCCAGTACTTC
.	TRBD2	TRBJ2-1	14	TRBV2	CASSTRLAHNEQFF	TGTGCCAGCAGTACCCGACTAGCACACAATGAGCAGTTCTTC
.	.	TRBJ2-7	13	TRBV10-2	CASSEWQGYEQYF	TGCGCCAGCAGTGAATGGCAGGGCTACGAGCAGTACTTC
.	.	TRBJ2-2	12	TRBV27	CASRRNTGELFF	TGTGCCAGCAGGCGGAACACCGGGGAGCTGTTTTTT
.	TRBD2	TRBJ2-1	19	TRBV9	CASSPGASGSGGRYNEQFF	TGTGCCAGCAGTCCAGGGGCTAGCGGGTCCGGAGGGAGATACAATGAGCAGTTCTTC
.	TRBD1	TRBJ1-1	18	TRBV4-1	CASSQDPQGRQMNTEAFF	TGCGCCAGCAGCCAAGATCCACAGGGGCGCCAAATGAACACTGAAGCTTTCTTT
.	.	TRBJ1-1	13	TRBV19	CASSGSMNTEAFF	TGTGCCAGTAGCGGGAGTATGAACACTGAAGCTTTCTTT
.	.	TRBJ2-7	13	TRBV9	CASSVDWSYEQYF	TGTGCCAGCAGCGTAGACTGGAGTTACGAGCAGTACTTC
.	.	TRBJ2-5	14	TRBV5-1	CASSLDGYQETQYF	TGCGCCAGCAGCTTGGACGGGTACCAAGAGACCCAGTACTTC
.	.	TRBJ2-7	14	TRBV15	CATSRPGDSYEQYF	TGTGCCACCAGCAGACCCGGGGACTCCTACGAGCAGTACTTC
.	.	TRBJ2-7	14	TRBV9	CASSVASGSNEQYF	TGTGCCAGCAGCGTAGCTTCAGGTTCGAACGAGCAGTACTTC
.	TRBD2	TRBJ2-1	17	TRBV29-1	CSVGGLAGDLSYNEQFF	TGCAGCGTTGGGGGACTAGCGGGAGACCTCTCCTACAATGAGCAGTTCTTC
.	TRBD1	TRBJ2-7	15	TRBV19	CASSQFGQGGYEQYF	TGTGCCAGTAGTCAATTTGGACAGGGTGGGTACGAGCAGTACTTC
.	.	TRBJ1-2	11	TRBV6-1	CASSERRDYTF	TGTGCCAGCAGTGAACGGCGGGACTACACCTTC
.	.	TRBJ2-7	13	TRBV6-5	CASAPYEDYEQYF	TGTGCCAGCGCCCCCTACGAAGACTACGAGCAGTACTTC
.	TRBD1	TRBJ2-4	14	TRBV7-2	CASSIDRGGNIQYF	TGTGCCAGCAGCATTGACAGGGGGGGAAACATTCAGTACTTC
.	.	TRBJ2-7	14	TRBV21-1	CASIPSGPTYEQYF	TGTGCCAGCATCCCGAGCGGGCCTACCTACGAGCAGTACTTC
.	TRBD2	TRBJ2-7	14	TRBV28	CASSFLTSAHEQYF	TGTGCCAGCAGTTTTTTGACTAGCGCTCACGAGCAGTACTTC
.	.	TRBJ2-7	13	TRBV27	CASSFTESYEQYF	TGTGCCAGCAGTTTTACGGAGAGCTACGAGCAGTACTTC
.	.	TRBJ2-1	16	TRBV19	CASSNTGRGLYNEQFF	TGTGCCAGTAGTAATACAGGGCGAGGTCTGTACAATGAGCAGTTCTTC
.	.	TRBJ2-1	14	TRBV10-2	CASTAGPNYNEQFF	TGCGCCAGCACGGCAGGGCCCAATTACAATGAGCAGTTCTTC
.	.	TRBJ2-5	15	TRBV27	CASSRSPVLAETQYF	TGTGCCAGCAGCCGGTCCCCCGTGCTAGCAGAGACCCAGTACTTC
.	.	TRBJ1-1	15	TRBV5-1	CASSIDTGMNTEAFF	TGCGCCAGCAGCATCGACACCGGGATGAACACTGAAGCTTTCTTT
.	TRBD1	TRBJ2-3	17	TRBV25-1	CASSESRQGARPDTQYF	TGTGCCAGCAGTGAATCTCGACAGGGGGCGCGTCCAGATACGCAGTATTTT
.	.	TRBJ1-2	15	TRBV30	CAWSVGPGRDYGYTF	TGTGCCTGGAGTGTAGGTCCGGGCAGGGACTATGGCTACACCTTC
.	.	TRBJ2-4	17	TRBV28	CASSILSGGRAKNIQYF	TGTGCCAGCAGTATACTGTCGGGGGGCAGAGCCAAAAACATTCAGTACTTC
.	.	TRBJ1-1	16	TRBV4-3	CASSQDPQGANTEAFF	TGCGCCAGCAGCCAAGATCCGCAGGGCGCGAACACTGAAGCTTTCTTT
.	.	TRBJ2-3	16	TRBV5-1	CASSLVLGGSTDTQYF	TGCGCCAGCAGCTTGGTTTTAGGAGGGTCTACAGATACGCAGTATTTT
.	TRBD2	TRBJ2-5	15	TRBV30	CASGRLSGRGETQYF	TGTGCCTCTGGGCGGCTTAGCGGGAGAGGAGAGACCCAGTACTTC
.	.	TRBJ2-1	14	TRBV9	CASSVAGSYNEQFF	TGTGCCAGCAGCGTTGCGGGCTCCTACAATGAGCAGTTCTTC
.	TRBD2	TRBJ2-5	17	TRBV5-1	CASSFPQAGGPKETQYF	TGCGCCAGCAGCTTCCCTCAAGCGGGAGGGCCAAAAGAGACCCAGTACTTC
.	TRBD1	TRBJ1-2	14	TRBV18	CASSPKGQGAGYTF	TGTGCCAGCTCACCAAAGGGACAGGGGGCTGGCTACACCTTC
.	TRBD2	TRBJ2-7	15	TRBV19	CASSMGSGRVYEQYF	TGTGCCAGTAGTATGGGTAGCGGGAGAGTTTACGAGCAGTACTTC
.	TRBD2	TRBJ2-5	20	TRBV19	CASSIDNRLAGDRYQETQYF	TGTGCCAGTAGTATAGATAATCGGCTAGCGGGAGATCGGTACCAAGAGACCCAGTACTTC
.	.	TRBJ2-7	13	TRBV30	CAGRLAASYEQYF	TGTGCTGGTCGGTTAGCGGCGTCCTACGAGCAGTACTTC
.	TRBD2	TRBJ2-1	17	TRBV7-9	CASNGLAGGSSYNEQFF	TGTGCCAGCAACGGACTAGCGGGAGGCTCCTCCTACAATGAGCAGTTCTTC
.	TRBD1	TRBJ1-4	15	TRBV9	CASSVLGQGNEKLFF	TGTGCCAGCAGCGTTCTGGGACAGGGAAATGAAAAACTGTTTTTT
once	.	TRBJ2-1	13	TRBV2	CASIPEQNNEQFF	TGTGCCAGCATCCCAGAACAAAACAATGAGCAGTTCTTC
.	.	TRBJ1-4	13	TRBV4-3	CASSSSYSEKLFF	TGCGCCAGCAGCTCATCATACTCTGAAAAACTGTTTTTT
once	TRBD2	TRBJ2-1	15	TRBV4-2	CASSQDTGTTNEQFF	TGTGCCAGCAGCCAAGATACCGGGACTACCAATGAGCAGTTCTTC
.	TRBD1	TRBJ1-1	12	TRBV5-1	CASSWGQGEAFF	TGCGCCAGCAGCTGGGGACAGGGTGAAGCTTTCTTT
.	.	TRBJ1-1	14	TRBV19	CASSIWGGHTEAFF	TGTGCCAGTAGTATTTGGGGGGGCCACACTGAAGCTTTCTTT
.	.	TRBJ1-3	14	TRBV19	CASSEGFTGNTIYF	TGTGCCAGTAGTGAGGGTTTTACTGGAAACACCATATATTTT
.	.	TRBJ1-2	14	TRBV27	CASSPPGRGYGYTF	TGTGCCAGCAGTCCGCCGGGGAGGGGCTATGGCTACACCTTC